These 28 T cell receptor beta chains originate from one sample sequenced in a study of CD8 T cells in Susac syndrome. Random hexamers primed reverse transcription of about 0.45 to 1 ug RNA. TCRdb ran MiXCR on the immunoSEQ multiplex PCR reads and lists one entry per CDR3 protein. The top ten clones hold about 0.095% of a sample with about 200,000 distinct CDR3 sequences, roughly 95% of them seen once. Input material: CD4+ T cells from PBMCs. The source is a human donor in good health.

V and J are TRBV20-1 and TRBJ1-2; no clear D gene. The germline V gene encodes CDR1 DFQATT and CDR2 SNEGSKA (reference sequence). The CDR3 totals 15 residues. V was trimmed by 6 bases and J by 1 base, leaving 18 bases between them. CDR3 bases: TGCAGTGCGAGACCGTCTCGGGTCGTTAACTATGGCTACACCTTC. It codes for CSARPSRVVNYGYTF.

The J gene is TRBJ2-1, the V gene TRBV20-1; no clear D. Germline lookup yields CDR1 DFQATT and CDR2 SNEGSKA (reference sequence). This CDR3 has 15 amino acids. V was shortened by 3 bases and J by 2 bases, with 14 bases between the two germline ends. CDR3 bases: TGCAGTGCTAGTGCGGCCGAGACGCCCTACAATGAGCAGTTCTTC. Encoded protein: CSASAAETPYNEQFF.

The chain employs TRBV7-2 and TRBJ2-3; D unclear. Germline V CDR1 and CDR2: SGHTA, FQGNSA. Deletions cut 1 base from V and 2 bases from J, with 10 bases between. CDR3 length: 15 amino acids. The DNA for the CDR3 is TGTGCCAGCAGCTTAGTTGGGCTGAACACAGATACGCAGTATTTT. Its translation is CASSLVGLNTDTQYF.

The sample holds one count of this clonotype. The genes are TRBV18 and TRBJ2-1, with D perhaps assigned TRBD1 or TRBD2 (5 bases each). Deletions cut 5 bases from V and 13 bases from J, with 18 bases between. The length of the CDR3 is 13 residues. The germline gives CDR1 KGHSH, CDR2 LQKENI. CDR3 amino acids: CASSWTNPGPQFF. CDR3 nucleotide sequence: TGTGCCAGCTCATGGACCAATCCGGGGCCCCAGTTCTTC.

This chain uses TRBV5-4 with TRBJ2-1, with D uncertain. There are 13 residues in the CDR3. Trimming took 1 base from V and 6 from J, leaving 8 bases between them. CDR1 and CDR2 (germline): SGHNT, YYREEE (reference sequence). CDR3: CASSLLASNEQFF. The CDR3 coding sequence is TGTGCCAGCAGCTTGCTGGCTAGCAATGAGCAGTTCTTC.

The chain uses TRBV12-3 or TRBV12-4 and TRBJ1-5; 8 nucleotides match TRBD1. The length of the CDR3 is 14 residues. The V gene end was trimmed by 5 bases and the J gene end by 5 bases; junction bases not matched to a gene: 5. CDR3 protein: CASSPGQGDQPQHF. Written as DNA, the CDR3 is TGTGCCAGCAGTCCTGGACAGGGTGATCAGCCCCAGCATTTT.

CDR3 in DNA: TGTGCCACCAGCAGAGCGGTCAGAGAGGTCCTCAATGAGCAGTTCTTC. It encodes CATSRAVREVLNEQFF. The V call is TRBV15, the J call TRBJ2-1; D is unresolved. Per germline, CDR1 LNHNV and CDR2 YYDKDF (reference sequence). This CDR3 is built from 16 residues. Trimming cost V 1 base and J 6 bases, with 16 bases left between them.

The V and J genes are TRBV15 and TRBJ2-7; D is unclear. The CDR3 contains 14 residues. Per germline, CDR1 LNHNV and CDR2 YYDKDF (reference sequence). V was trimmed by 0 bases and J by 1 base, leaving 7 bases between them. The CDR3 protein is CATSRDGVSYEQYV. Here the CDR3 DNA reads TGTGCCACCAGCAGAGATGGGGTATCCTACGAGCAGTACGTC.

The chain recombines TRBV29-1 with TRBJ2-1, with TRBD1 matching 10 bases. Per germline, CDR1 SQVTM and CDR2 ANQGSEA. The V segment lost 5 bases and the J segment 8 bases; nucleotides outside the gene matches: 9. The CDR3 has 14 residues. The CDR3 is CSVSDRGAGDEQFF. CDR3 DNA: TGCAGCGTTTCGGACAGGGGGGCTGGTGATGAGCAGTTCTTC.

The J gene is TRBJ1-5, the V gene TRBV3-1; D not resolved. V was cut by 0 bases and J by 6 bases, with 9 bases left in between. CDR1 and CDR2 (germline): LGHDT, YNNKEL (reference sequence). The CDR3 runs to 14 residues. The CDR3 is CASSQEGLGQPQHF. CDR3 bases: TGTGCCAGCAGCCAAGAGGGTCTGGGTCAGCCCCAGCATTTT.

This chain links TRBV20-1 with TRBJ2-1; maybe TRBD2 (6 bases). Per germline, CDR1 DFQATT and CDR2 SNEGSKA (reference sequence). CDR3 length: 15 amino acids. The V end lost 6 bases, the J end lost 1 base, and 16 bases lay between the germline ends. The CDR3 is CSANKLAGSYNEQFF. The DNA for the CDR3 is TGCAGTGCCAACAAACTAGCCGGTTCCTACAATGAGCAGTTCTTC.

The rearrangement links TRBV10-3 to TRBJ2-7; the match to TRBD1 covers 7 bases. Germline V gives CDR1 ENHRY, CDR2 SYGVKD. The CDR3 consists of 15 residues. V lost 4 bases and J lost 0; bases outside the gene matches: 6. CDR3 nucleotide sequence: TGTGCCATCAGTGGTGGGACAGTAAGCTCCTACGAGCAGTACTTC. This sequence encodes CAISGGTVSSYEQYF.

The J gene is TRBJ2-1, the V gene TRBV18; 8 bases align to TRBD2. Per the germline V gene, CDR1 is KGHSH and CDR2 is LQKENI. Germline trimming cut 1 base from V and 4 bases from J; bases unmatched to any gene: 3. This CDR3 comprises 15 residues. The CDR3 is CASSPLAGMYNEQFF. CDR3 DNA: TGTGCCAGCTCACCACTAGCGGGAATGTACAATGAGCAGTTCTTC.

The chain carries TRBV4-1 and TRBJ2-7; TRBD1 agrees at 8 bases. V lost 3 bases and J lost 5; bases outside the gene matches: 6. Germline CDR1 is MGHRA and CDR2 is YSYEKL. This CDR3 is 14 amino acids long. CDR3 DNA: TGCGCCAGCAGCCAGAGACAGGGGTTCCACGAGCAGTACTTC. As protein: CASSQRQGFHEQYF.

This rearrangement joins TRBV6-5 to TRBJ2-5, with a tentative D call TRBD1 (6 bases). The CDR3 has 15 amino acids. Germline CDR1 reads MNHEY; CDR2 reads SVGAGI. Between the trimmed V and J ends, which lost 6 bases and 3 bases, there was a span of 17 bases. The CDR3 region is CASSRQTGTKETQYF. The CDR3 DNA sequence: TGTGCCAGCAGCCGTCAGACAGGAACGAAAGAGACCCAGTACTTC.

The chain has TRBV27 and TRBJ1-5; D is possibly TRBD1 (6 bases). The CDR3 runs 16 residues. The germline CDR1 and CDR2 sequences are MNHEY and SMNVEV (reference sequence). The ends were cut back, 0 bases at V and 5 bases at J, with 14 bases in the middle. The CDR3 bases are TGTGCCAGCAGTTTATCCTCGACCGGGGGCCATCAGCCCCAGCATTTT. The encoded protein is CASSLSSTGGHQPQHF.

This rearrangement joins TRBV23-1 to TRBJ2-7; D gene uncertain. TRBV23-1 is assigned to the ORF class and has an uncertain function. Trimming took off 7 bases at V and 4 bases at J, with 20 bases between the two ends. There are 15 residues in the CDR3. This CDR3 reads CASTDSNEHDYEQYV. The CDR3 coding sequence is TGCGCCAGCACCGATAGCAATGAACACGATTACGAGCAGTACGTC.

This rearrangement joins TRBV5-1 to TRBJ2-3; D remains ambiguous. V was clipped by 0 bases and J by 0 bases, with 5 bases between them. This CDR3 has 14 amino acids. Germline CDR1 SGHRS, CDR2 YFSETQ. Here the CDR3 reads CASSLESSTDTQYF. In nucleotides, the CDR3 is TGCGCCAGCAGCTTGGAATCTAGCACAGATACGCAGTATTTT.

The chain has TRBV10-3 and TRBJ2-1; 9 nucleotides agree with TRBD2. Germline V gene lookup returns CDR1 ENHRY and CDR2 SYGVKD. The CDR3 has 12 amino acids. J gave up 4 bases and V 11 bases, and 3 bases lay outside the gene matches. The CDR3 coding sequence is TGTGCCGCGCGGGAGGGGTACAATGAGCAGTTCTTC. This translates into CAAREGYNEQFF.

The chain couples TRBV4-1 to TRBJ2-6; perhaps TRBD1 as D (5 bases). Looked up from germline, CDR1 is MGHRA and CDR2 is YSYEKL. CDR3 length: 17 amino acids. The germline V and J ends were trimmed by 3 bases and 1 base, with 13 bases remaining between them. The CDR3: CASSHQGIVSGANVLTF. The CDR3 coding sequence is TGCGCCAGCAGCCACCAGGGTATTGTTTCTGGGGCCAACGTCCTGACTTTC.

This clonotype was picked up one time. The gene calls are TRBV6-5 and TRBJ1-4; D unclear. CDR1 and CDR2 from the germline V gene are MNHEY and SVGAGI. The CDR3 covers 14 residues. Trimming shortened V by 3 bases and J by 6 bases, and 11 bases separated the two germline ends. In DNA form, the CDR3 reads TGTGCCAGCAGTTATGGCGGGGAGGATGAAAAACTGTTTTTT. Translating gives CASSYGGEDEKLFF.

The chain is built from TRBV11-2 and TRBJ2-1; the D is unclear. The CDR3 extends over 15 amino acids. V shed 5 bases and J shed 3 bases, with 14 bases lying between them. Per germline, CDR1 SGHAT and CDR2 FQNNGV. The CDR3 DNA follows: TGTGCCAGCAGCCTCGGAGTGGGCCTCTACAATGAGCAGTTCTTC. This sequence encodes CASSLGVGLYNEQFF.

The chain couples TRBV11-2 to TRBJ2-1; D is perhaps TRBD1 (6 bases). The V gene's germline CDR1 is SGHAT and CDR2 FQNNGV. The V end was cut by 1 base, the J end by 6 bases, with 13 bases between. The CDR3 is made up of 15 amino acids. The CDR3 DNA sequence: TGTGCCAGCAGCTTAGGAGGACAGTTTGGCAATGAGCAGTTCTTC. Protein: CASSLGGQFGNEQFF.

J is TRBJ1-1 and V is TRBV20-1, with 7 bases that match TRBD1. The CDR3 is made up of 11 amino acids. Looked up from germline, CDR1 is DFQATT and CDR2 is SNEGSKA (reference sequence). With V trimmed by 5 bases and J by 11 bases, 8 bases remained unmatched. The CDR3 nucleotides are TGCAGTGCTTCCGACAGGGTATCGGCTTTCTTT. It yields the protein CSASDRVSAFF.

V gene TRBV29-1 combines with J gene TRBJ2-7, with 9 nucleotides matching TRBD2. With 5 bases clipped from V and 7 bases from J, the junction kept 12 bases outside the gene matches. Germline loops: CDR1 SQVTM, CDR2 ANQGSEA. The CDR3 consists of 14 residues. The CDR3: CSVLGLSGGREQYF. CDR3 DNA sequence: TGCAGCGTTCTCGGACTAAGCGGGGGGAGAGAGCAGTACTTC.

This chain joins TRBV29-1 and TRBJ2-5; TRBD2 might be the D (7 bases). The length of the CDR3 is 15 residues. Germline CDR1 SQVTM, CDR2 ANQGSEA. V was shortened by 6 bases and J by 5 bases, with 22 bases between the two germline ends. For the CDR3, the DNA is TGCAGCGTAGCGGGGCAGGGGCCCGTATCGGAGACCCAGTACTTC. Protein: CSVAGQGPVSETQYF.

CDR3 residues: CASSGNRTGGYTF. For the CDR3, the DNA is TGTGCCAGCAGCGGTAACAGGACGGGCGGCTACACCTTC. This sequence joins TRBV9 and TRBJ1-2; TRBD1 is a possible D gene (5 bases). The CDR3 totals 13 residues. V lost 3 bases and J lost 8, with 14 bases in between. Germline-derived CDR1 and CDR2 are SGDLS and YYNGEE.

The sample holds one count of this clonotype. The rearrangement links TRBV5-1 to TRBJ2-7; 8 bases are shared with TRBD1. The V gene end was trimmed by 4 bases and the J gene end by 3 bases; junction bases not matched to a gene: 9. CDR3 length: 15 amino acids. Per the germline V gene, CDR1 is SGHRS and CDR2 is YFSETQ. CDR3 in DNA: TGCGCCAGCAGCACCGGGACAGGCGATCACTACGAGCAGTACTTC. Translating gives CASSTGTGDHYEQYF.